This TCR beta chain stems from a study of vaccination and CD4 T cells after COVID-19. Study-wide background: In culture, cells were exposed to overlapping spike peptides from SARS-CoV-2, HCoV-NL63, HCoV-OC43 and HCoV-229E.

J lost 7 bases, V lost 10 bases, and 8 bases had no gene match. The CDR3 runs 13 residues. Germline loops: CDR1 MNHNS, CDR2 SASEGT. General study findings and limits: In median terms, SARS-CoV-2-reactive clonotypes went from about 20 to 38, a nonsignificant rise.

This sample's treatment: 10-day PBMC culture with coronavirus spike peptide pools or control peptides (ViraFEST assay). ViraFEST stimulated the growth of antigen-specific T cells using peptide pools and subsequently profiled their TCRs by sequencing. Wells contained fewer than 2.5 million PBMCs each, and these were cultured with 7.5 to 10 IU/ml IL-2 and about 10 ug/ml peptide pools. An Oncomine TCR Beta short-read assay was used to sequence the DNA from cultured CD4+ T cells. TCRdb re-called the PCR reads through MiXCR, storing one row per CDR3 protein. Of just over 14,000 distinct CDR3 sequences in the sample, around 69% were seen once. Remarks on this clonotype: The antigen is not known.

Input material: CD4+ T cells from blood, cultured in vitro. The genes are TRBV6-1 and TRBJ2-5; 11 nucleotides align to TRBD2. The clonotype was recovered from a human donor who had recovered from COVID-19. CDR3 region: CATLLAGAGTQYF. CDR3 DNA: TGTGCCACCTTACTAGCGGGAGCCGGGACCCAGTACTTC.